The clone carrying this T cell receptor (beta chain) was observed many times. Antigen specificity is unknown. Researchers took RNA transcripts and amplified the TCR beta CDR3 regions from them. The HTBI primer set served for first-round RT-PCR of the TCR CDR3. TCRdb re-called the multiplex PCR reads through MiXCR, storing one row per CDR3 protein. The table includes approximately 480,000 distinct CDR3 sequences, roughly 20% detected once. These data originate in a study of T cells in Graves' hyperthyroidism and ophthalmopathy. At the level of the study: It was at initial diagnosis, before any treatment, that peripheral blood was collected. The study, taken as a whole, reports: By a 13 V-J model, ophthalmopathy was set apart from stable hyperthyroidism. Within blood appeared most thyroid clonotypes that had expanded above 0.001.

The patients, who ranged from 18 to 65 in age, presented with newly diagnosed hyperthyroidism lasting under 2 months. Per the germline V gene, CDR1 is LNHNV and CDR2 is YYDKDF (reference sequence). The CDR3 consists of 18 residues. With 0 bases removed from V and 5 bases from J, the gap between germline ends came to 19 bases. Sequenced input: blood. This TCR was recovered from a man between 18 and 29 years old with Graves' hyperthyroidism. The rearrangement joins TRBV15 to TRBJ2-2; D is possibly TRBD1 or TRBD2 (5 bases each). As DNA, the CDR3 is TGTGCCACCAGCAGAGAACCGAGGGGTCGACTGCGGACCGGGGAGCTGTTTTTT. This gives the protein CATSREPRGRLRTGELFF.